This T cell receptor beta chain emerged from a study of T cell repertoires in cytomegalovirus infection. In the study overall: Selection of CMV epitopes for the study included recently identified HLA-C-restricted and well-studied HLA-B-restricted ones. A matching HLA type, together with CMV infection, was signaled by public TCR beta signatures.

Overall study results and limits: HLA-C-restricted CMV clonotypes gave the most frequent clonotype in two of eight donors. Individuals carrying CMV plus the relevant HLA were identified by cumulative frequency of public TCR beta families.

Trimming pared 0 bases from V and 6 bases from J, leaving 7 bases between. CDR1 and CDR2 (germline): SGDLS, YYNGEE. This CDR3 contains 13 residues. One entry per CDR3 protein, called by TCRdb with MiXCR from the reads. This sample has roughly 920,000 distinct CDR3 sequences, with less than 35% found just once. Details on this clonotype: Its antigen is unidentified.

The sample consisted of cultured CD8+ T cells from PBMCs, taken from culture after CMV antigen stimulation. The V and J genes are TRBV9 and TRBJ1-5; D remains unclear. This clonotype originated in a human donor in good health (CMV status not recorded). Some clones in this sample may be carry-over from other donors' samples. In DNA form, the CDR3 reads TGTGCCAGCAGCGTAGATGGATCTCAGCCCCAGCATTTT. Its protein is CASSVDGSQPQHF.